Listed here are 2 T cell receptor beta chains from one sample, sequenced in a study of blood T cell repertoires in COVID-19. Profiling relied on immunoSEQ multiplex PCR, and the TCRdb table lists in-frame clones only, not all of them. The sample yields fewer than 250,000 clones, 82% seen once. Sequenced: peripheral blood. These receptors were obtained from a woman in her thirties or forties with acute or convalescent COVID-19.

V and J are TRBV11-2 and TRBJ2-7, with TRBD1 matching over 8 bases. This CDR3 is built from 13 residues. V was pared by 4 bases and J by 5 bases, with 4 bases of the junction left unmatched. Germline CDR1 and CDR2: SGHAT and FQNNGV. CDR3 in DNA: TGTGCCAGCAGCTCGGACAGGGACGACGAGCAGTACTTC. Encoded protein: CASSSDRDDEQYF.

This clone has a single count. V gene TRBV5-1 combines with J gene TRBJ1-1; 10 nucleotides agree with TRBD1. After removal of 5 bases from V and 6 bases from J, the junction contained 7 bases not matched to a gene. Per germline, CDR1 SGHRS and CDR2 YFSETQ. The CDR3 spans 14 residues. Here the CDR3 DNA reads TGCGCCAGCAGACACGGGACAGGGGACCCTGAAGCTTTCTTT. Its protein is CASRHGTGDPEAFF.